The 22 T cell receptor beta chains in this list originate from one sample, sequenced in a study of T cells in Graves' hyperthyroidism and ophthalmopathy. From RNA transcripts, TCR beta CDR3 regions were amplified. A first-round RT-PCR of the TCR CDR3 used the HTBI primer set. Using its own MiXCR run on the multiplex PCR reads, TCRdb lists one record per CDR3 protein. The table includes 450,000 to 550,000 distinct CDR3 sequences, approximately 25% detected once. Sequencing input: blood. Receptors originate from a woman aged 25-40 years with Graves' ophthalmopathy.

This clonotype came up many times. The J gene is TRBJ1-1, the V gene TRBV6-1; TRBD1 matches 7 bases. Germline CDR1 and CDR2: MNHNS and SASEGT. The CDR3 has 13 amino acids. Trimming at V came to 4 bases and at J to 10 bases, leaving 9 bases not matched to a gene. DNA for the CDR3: TGTGCCAGCAGTGGGGAGGGGGCTAAGGCAGCTTTCTTT. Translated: CASSGEGAKAAFF.

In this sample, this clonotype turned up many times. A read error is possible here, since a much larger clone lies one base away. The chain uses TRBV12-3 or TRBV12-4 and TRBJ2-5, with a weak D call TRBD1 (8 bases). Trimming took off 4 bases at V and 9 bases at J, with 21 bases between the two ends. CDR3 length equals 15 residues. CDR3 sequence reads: CASSYRRGLREAQYF. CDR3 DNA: TGTGCCAGCAGTTACCGCAGGGGGCTCCGGGAGGCCCAGTACTTC.

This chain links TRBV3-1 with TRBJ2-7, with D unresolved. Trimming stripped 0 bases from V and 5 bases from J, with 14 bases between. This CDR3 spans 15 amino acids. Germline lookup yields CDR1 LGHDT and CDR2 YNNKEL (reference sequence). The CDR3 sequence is CASSQDLGTLNEQYF. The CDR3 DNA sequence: TGTGCCAGCAGCCAAGATCTCGGAACCCTTAACGAGCAGTACTTC.

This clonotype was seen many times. This chain's CDR3 is CASGLVGGGRTGELFF. DNA for the CDR3: TGTGCTAGTGGTTTGGTGGGGGGCGGGAGGACCGGGGAGCTGTTTTTT. The V and J genes are TRBV12-5 and TRBJ2-2; 8 bases line up with TRBD2. CDR3 length equals 16 residues. Trimming removed 0 bases from V and 5 bases from J; junction bases left unmatched: 5. Germline V gene sequence: CDR1 LGHNT, CDR2 FRNRAP.

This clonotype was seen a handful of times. CDR3 amino acids: CASSWGTGRGNTEAFF. In DNA, the CDR3 is TGCGCCAGCAGCTGGGGGACAGGGCGGGGAAACACTGAAGCTTTCTTT. This chain connects TRBV5-1 to TRBJ1-1; 9 nucleotides agree with TRBD1. Germline values: CDR1 SGHRS, CDR2 YFSETQ. With V trimmed by 3 bases and J by 2 bases, 8 bases remained unmatched. CDR3 length equals 16 residues.

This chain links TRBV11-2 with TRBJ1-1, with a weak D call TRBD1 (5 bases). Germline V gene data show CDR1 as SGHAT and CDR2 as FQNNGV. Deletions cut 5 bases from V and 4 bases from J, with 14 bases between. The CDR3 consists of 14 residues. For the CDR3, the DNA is TGTGCCAGCAGCCGCGGTGACGGGGGCACTGAAGCTTTCTTT. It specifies CASSRGDGGTEAFF.

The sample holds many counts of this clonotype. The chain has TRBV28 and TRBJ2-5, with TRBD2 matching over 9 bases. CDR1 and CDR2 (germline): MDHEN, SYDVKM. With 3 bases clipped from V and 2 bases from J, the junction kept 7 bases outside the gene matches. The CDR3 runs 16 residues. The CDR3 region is CASSLGLAGLQETQYF. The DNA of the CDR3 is TGTGCCAGCAGTTTGGGGCTAGCGGGGTTGCAAGAGACCCAGTACTTC.

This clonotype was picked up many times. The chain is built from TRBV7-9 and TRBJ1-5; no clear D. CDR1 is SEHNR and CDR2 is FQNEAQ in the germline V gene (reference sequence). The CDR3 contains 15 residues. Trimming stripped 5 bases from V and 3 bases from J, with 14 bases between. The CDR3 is CASSLRGGPNQPQHF. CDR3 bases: TGTGCCAGCAGCCTCCGGGGAGGGCCCAATCAGCCCCAGCATTTT. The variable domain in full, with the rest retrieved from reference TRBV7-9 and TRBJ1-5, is DTGVSQNPRHKITKRGQNVTFRCDPISEHNRLYWYRQTLGQGPEFLTYFQNEAQLEKSRLLSDRFSAERPKGSFSTLEIQRTEQGDSAMYLCASSLRGGPNQPQHFGDGTRLSIL.

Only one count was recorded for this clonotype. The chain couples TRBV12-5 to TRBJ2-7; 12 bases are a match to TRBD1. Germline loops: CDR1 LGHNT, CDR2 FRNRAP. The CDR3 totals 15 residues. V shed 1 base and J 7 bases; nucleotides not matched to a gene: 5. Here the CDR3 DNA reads TGTGCTAGTGGTTTGGAGGGACAGGGGGCGTGGGAGCAGTACTTC. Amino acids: CASGLEGQGAWEQYF.

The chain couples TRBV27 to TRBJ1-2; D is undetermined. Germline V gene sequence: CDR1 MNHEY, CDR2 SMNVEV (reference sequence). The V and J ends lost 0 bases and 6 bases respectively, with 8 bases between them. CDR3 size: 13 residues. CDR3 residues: CASSLSKRNGYTF. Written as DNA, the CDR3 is TGTGCCAGCAGTTTATCGAAGAGGAATGGCTACACCTTC.

The CDR3 bases are TGCAGTGCTAGAAGCCTACAGGGGGCCTCCGAGCAGTACTTC. Its protein product is CSARSLQGASEQYF. The chain carries TRBV20-1 and TRBJ2-7, with TRBD1 identical over 9 bases. This CDR3 spans 14 amino acids. V lost 2 bases to trimming and J lost 6 bases; unmatched junction nucleotides: 8. Germline V gives CDR1 DFQATT, CDR2 SNEGSKA (reference sequence).

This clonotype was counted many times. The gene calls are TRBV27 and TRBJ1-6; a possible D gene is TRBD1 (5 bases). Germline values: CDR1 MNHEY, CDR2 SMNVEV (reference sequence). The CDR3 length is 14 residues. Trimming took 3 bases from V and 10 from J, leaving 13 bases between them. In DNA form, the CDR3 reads TGTGCCAGCAGTTTTCCAGGGATTGGGTCACCCCTCCACTTT. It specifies CASSFPGIGSPLHF.

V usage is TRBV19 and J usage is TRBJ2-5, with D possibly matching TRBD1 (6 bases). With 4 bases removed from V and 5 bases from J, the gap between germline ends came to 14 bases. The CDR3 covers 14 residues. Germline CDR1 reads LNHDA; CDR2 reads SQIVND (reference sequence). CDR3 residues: CASSTQQGAETQYF. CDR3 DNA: TGTGCCAGTAGTACCCAACAGGGAGCGGAGACCCAGTACTTC.

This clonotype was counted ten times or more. CDR3 nucleotide sequence: TGCAGTGCTAGACCCGGGGGCAAGACCACCGGGGAGCTGTTTTTT. Its translation is CSARPGGKTTGELFF. The V call is TRBV20-1, the J call TRBJ2-2; D may be TRBD1 or TRBD2 (6 bases each). Trimming shortened V by 2 bases and J by 4 bases, and 14 bases separated the two germline ends. Germline CDR1 DFQATT, CDR2 SNEGSKA (reference sequence). This CDR3 has 15 amino acids.

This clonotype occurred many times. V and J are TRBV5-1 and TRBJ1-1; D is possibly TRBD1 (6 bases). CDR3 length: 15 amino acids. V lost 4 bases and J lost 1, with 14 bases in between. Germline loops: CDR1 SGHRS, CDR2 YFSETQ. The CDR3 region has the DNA TGCGCCAGCAGCAGCAACAGGGATTGGAACACTGAAGCTTTCTTT. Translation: CASSSNRDWNTEAFF.

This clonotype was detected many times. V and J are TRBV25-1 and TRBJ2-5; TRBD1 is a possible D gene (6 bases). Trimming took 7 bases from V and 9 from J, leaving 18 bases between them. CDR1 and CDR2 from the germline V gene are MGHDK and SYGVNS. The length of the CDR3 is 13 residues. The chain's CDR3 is CASTGDTGQSQYF. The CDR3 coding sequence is TGTGCCAGCACCGGGGACACAGGCCAGTCCCAGTACTTC.

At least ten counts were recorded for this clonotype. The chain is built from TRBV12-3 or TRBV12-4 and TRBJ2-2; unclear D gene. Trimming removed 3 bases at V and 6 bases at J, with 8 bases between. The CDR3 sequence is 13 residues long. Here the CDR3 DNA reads TGTGCCAGCAGTTTCGCGGTTTCCGGGGAGCTGTTTTTT. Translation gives CASSFAVSGELFF.

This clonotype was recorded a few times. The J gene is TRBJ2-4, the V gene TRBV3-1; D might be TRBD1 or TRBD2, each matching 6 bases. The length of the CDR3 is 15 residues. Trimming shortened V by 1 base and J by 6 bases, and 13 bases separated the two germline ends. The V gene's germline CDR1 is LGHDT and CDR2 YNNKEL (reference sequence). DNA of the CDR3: TGTGCCAGCAGCCAAGGGGGGGCCGGAGGAAACATTCAGTACTTC. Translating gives CASSQGGAGGNIQYF. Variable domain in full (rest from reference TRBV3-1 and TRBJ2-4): DTAVSQTPKYLVTQMGNDKSIKCEQNLGHDTMYWYKQDSKKFLKIMFSYNNKELIINETVPNRFSPKSPDKAHLNLHINSLELGDSAVYFCASSQGGAGGNIQYFGAGTRLSVL.

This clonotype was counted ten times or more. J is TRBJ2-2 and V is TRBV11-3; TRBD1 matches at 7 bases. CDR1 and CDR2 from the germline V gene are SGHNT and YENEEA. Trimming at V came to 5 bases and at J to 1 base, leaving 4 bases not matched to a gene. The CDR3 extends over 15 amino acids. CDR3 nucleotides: TGTGCCAGCAGCCCTAGGGGGCTGAACACCGGGGAGCTGTTTTTT. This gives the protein CASSPRGLNTGELFF.

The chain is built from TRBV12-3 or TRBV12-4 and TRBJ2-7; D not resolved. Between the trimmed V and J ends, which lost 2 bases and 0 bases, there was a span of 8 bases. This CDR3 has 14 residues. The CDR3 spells CASSLNRYSYEQYF. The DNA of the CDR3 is TGTGCCAGCAGTTTAAACCGATACTCCTACGAGCAGTACTTC.

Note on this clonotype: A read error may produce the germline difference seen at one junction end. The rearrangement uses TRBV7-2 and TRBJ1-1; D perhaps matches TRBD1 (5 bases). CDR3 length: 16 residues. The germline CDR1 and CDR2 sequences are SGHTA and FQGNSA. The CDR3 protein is CASSLAQTVMNTGAFF. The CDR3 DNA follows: TGTGCCAGCAGCTTAGCTCAGACAGTAATGAACACTGGAGCTTTCTTT.

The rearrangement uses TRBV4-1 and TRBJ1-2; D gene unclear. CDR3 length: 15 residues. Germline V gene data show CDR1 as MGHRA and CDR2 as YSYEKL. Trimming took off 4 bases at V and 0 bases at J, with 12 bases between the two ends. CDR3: CASSPGRNTNYGYTF. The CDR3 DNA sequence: TGCGCCAGCAGCCCCGGACGGAATACTAACTATGGCTACACCTTC.